These 5 T cell receptor beta chains were all obtained from the same sample, sequenced in a study of cytomegalovirus exposure and HLA in healthy donors. 60 Vbeta and 13 Jbeta primers were used in PCR. Method: immunoSEQ multiplex PCR; TCRdb's copy keeps in-frame clones and lacks some. The sample consists of more than 150,000 clones, around 83% of them appearing once. Source material: PBMCs. These receptors all come from a girl aged 2 to 10 in good health and CMV-seropositive.

The V gene is TRBV25-1, the J gene TRBJ2-7; D not resolved. CDR3 length: 14 residues. Trimming cost V 5 bases and J 0 bases, with 11 bases left between them. The germline V gene has CDR1 MGHDK and CDR2 SYGVNS. The CDR3 DNA follows: TGTGCCAGCAGTAAAGTAACAGACTCCTACGAGCAGTACTTC. It codes for CASSKVTDSYEQYF.

This clone was detected only once. This rearrangement joins TRBV4-1 to TRBJ2-5; D possibly corresponds to TRBD1 (6 bases). Judging by the DNA end, TRBJ2-7 fits better; the J call may be wrong. Looked up from germline, CDR1 is MGHRA and CDR2 is YSYEKL. The CDR3 contains 16 residues. The CDR3 protein is CASSRTRQEVYYEQYF. The CDR3 DNA is TGCGCCAGCAGCCGAACCCGACAGGAGGTATACTACGAGCAGTACTTC.

The rearrangement uses TRBV10-3 and TRBJ1-1; D perhaps matches TRBD1 (5 bases). Trimming removed 4 bases at V and 3 bases at J, with 12 bases between. Germline-derived CDR1 and CDR2 are ENHRY and SYGVKD. This CDR3 is 14 amino acids long. The CDR3 reads CAISVGQGYTEAFF. CDR3 nucleotides: TGTGCCATCAGTGTAGGTCAGGGTTACACTGAAGCTTTCTTT.

About this clone itself: One junction end does not reproduce the germline sequence, and a read error may be involved. This chain connects TRBV7-7 to TRBJ1-3, with a tentative D call TRBD1 (5 bases). Germline V gene lookup returns CDR1 SSHAT and CDR2 FNYEAQ (reference sequence). The CDR3 is made up of 17 amino acids. CDR3 coding DNA: TGTGCTAGCAACTATAACTCCACAGGCACCTCTGGAAACACCATATATTTT. Its protein is CASNYNSTGTSGNTIYF.

The chain is built from TRBV30 and TRBJ1-2, with 8 bases lining up with TRBD1. Trimming at V came to 3 bases and at J to 2 bases, leaving 5 bases not matched to a gene. Germline lookup yields CDR1 GTSNPN and CDR2 SVGIG (reference sequence). The CDR3 is 14 residues long. In DNA form, the CDR3 reads TGTGCCTGGAGCTTCGGACAGGGAAACTATGGCTACACCTTC. This codes for CAWSFGQGNYGYTF.